The 23 T cell receptor beta chains presented below share a single source sample, sequenced in a study of response to subunit inactivated influenza vaccine. In TCRdb, the RT-PCR reads were re-called with MiXCR into one record per CDR3 protein. The sample has hundreds of thousands of distinct CDR3 sequences; 6% to 9% are singletons. Material: PBMCs from blood, obtained about 23 months after vaccination. The source is a man aged 50-75 years who received an inactivated influenza vaccine.

This clonotype was seen ten or more times. V gene TRBV28 combines with J gene TRBJ2-1; 11 bases map to TRBD2. This CDR3 has 15 amino acids. Looked up from germline, CDR1 is MDHEN and CDR2 is SYDVKM. V lost 2 bases to trimming and J lost 7 bases; unmatched junction nucleotides: 4. CDR3 protein: CASSLMLAGGNEQFF. CDR3 coding DNA: TGTGCCAGCAGTTTAATGCTAGCGGGAGGTAATGAGCAGTTCTTC.

This clonotype was detected many times. The chain joins TRBV29-1 to TRBJ2-3; D not resolved. Germline assignment: CDR1 SQVTM and CDR2 ANQGSEA. Trimming took off 7 bases at V and 1 base at J, with 18 bases between the two ends. The length of the CDR3 is 15 residues. CDR3 nucleotides: TGCAGCGGGCAGGTCTATTTTCGCGGCACAGATACGCAGTATTTT. Its translation: CSGQVYFRGTDTQYF.

J is TRBJ2-3 and V is TRBV2; 11 nucleotides line up with TRBD2. J gave up 1 base and V 5 bases, and 8 bases lay outside the gene matches. CDR1 and CDR2 (germline): SNHLY, FYNNEI. The CDR3 length is 17 residues. CDR3 amino acids: CASSTSGSYLGTDTQYF. The CDR3 region has the DNA TGTGCCAGCAGTACTAGCGGGAGTTATCTTGGCACAGATACGCAGTATTTT. The entire variable domain, with the rest obtained from reference TRBV2 and TRBJ2-3, is as follows: EPEVTQTPSHQVTQMGQEVILRCVPISNHLYFYWYRQILGQKVEFLVSFYNNEISEKSEIFDDQFSVERPDGSNFTLKIRSTKLEDSAMYFCASSTSGSYLGTDTQYFGPGTRLTVL.

The chain is built from TRBV29-1 and TRBJ2-1, with TRBD1 identical over 9 bases. Trimming removed 5 bases from V and 3 bases from J; junction bases left unmatched: 8. Germline V gene data show CDR1 as SQVTM and CDR2 as ANQGSEA. CDR3 length equals 15 residues. CDR3 nucleotides: TGCAGCGTTCGCTCGGGACAGGGCGACTACAATGAGCAGTTCTTC. Amino acid sequence: CSVRSGQGDYNEQFF.

V gene TRBV4-3 combines with J gene TRBJ1-4; D is possibly TRBD1 (6 bases). The CDR3 extends over 15 amino acids. Trimming removed 1 base from V and 8 bases from J, with 14 bases in between. Per the germline V gene, CDR1 is LGHNA and CDR2 is YSLEER. CDR3: CASSQGQAASEKLFF. As DNA, the CDR3 is TGCGCCAGCAGCCAAGGACAGGCCGCTTCCGAAAAACTGTTTTTT.

This clonotype was recorded many times. The chain uses TRBV5-1 and TRBJ2-2; TRBD1 matches 8 bases. The length of the CDR3 is 13 residues. V shed 5 bases and J 3 bases; nucleotides not matched to a gene: 0. CDR1 SGHRS and CDR2 YFSETQ come from the germline V gene. CDR3 nucleotides: TGCGCCAGCAGGGACAGGGACACCGGGGAGCTGTTTTTT. Translation: CASRDRDTGELFF.

In its sample, this clonotype was seen a few times. The chain has TRBV20-1 and TRBJ2-3; TRBD2 matches at 7 bases. Germline values: CDR1 DFQATT, CDR2 SNEGSKA (reference sequence). Unmatched junction bases numbered 5, after V lost 5 bases and J lost 0 bases. This CDR3 has 14 amino acids. CDR3 region: CSASHGGSTDTQYF. CDR3 sequence (DNA): TGCAGTGCTTCCCACGGGGGGAGCACAGATACGCAGTATTTT.

This clonotype was detected many times. The chain links TRBV20-1 to TRBJ2-1, with 8 bases matching TRBD2. CDR1 and CDR2 (germline): DFQATT, SNEGSKA (reference sequence). The CDR3 consists of 15 residues. Trimming at V came to 2 bases and at J to 8 bases, leaving 11 bases not matched to a gene. The CDR3 DNA follows: TGCAGTGCTAGACCCCTGAGCGGGAGTACATATGAGCAGTTCTTC. This translates into CSARPLSGSTYEQFF.

This clonotype occurred many times. The rearrangement joins TRBV20-1 to TRBJ2-7, with 7 bases matching TRBD2. Germline V CDR1 and CDR2: DFQATT, SNEGSKA (reference sequence). V dropped 5 bases and J dropped 5; count of bases not matched to a gene: 6. This CDR3 comprises 12 residues. The CDR3 region is CSARTRSDEQYF. CDR3 coding DNA: TGCAGTGCTCGGACTAGAAGCGACGAGCAGTACTTC.

This clonotype occurred a few times. J is TRBJ1-2 and V is TRBV20-1; TRBD1 is a possible D gene (5 bases). CDR3 length: 12 amino acids. V was clipped by 4 bases and J by 2 bases, with 8 bases between them. CDR1 is DFQATT and CDR2 is SNEGSKA in the germline V gene (reference sequence). CDR3 DNA: TGCAGTGCTAAACGGGGCAACTATGGCTACACCTTC. This encodes CSAKRGNYGYTF.

Only a few counts were recorded for this clonotype. The chain has TRBV7-9 and TRBJ2-7; D assignment may be TRBD1 or TRBD2 (5 bases each). Germline-derived CDR1 and CDR2 are SEHNR and FQNEAQ (reference sequence). V gave up 5 bases and J gave up 0 bases, with 17 bases separating them. The CDR3 has 16 amino acids. CDR3 amino acids: CASSPQDTGASYEQYF. As DNA, the CDR3 is TGTGCCAGCAGCCCACAGGACACCGGGGCCTCCTACGAGCAGTACTTC.

This clonotype has a handful of counts. The rearrangement links TRBV18 to TRBJ2-5; 9 nucleotides agree with TRBD2. V was clipped by 5 bases and J by 4 bases; unmatched bases: 11. The CDR3 sequence is 16 residues long. Germline V gene data show CDR1 as KGHSH and CDR2 as LQKENI. The CDR3 region is CASSTTHSGGGETQYF. The CDR3 DNA is TGTGCCAGCTCAACAACTCATAGCGGGGGAGGAGAGACCCAGTACTTC.

The table lists this clonotype with a few counts. This rearrangement joins TRBV10-3 to TRBJ2-4, with D tentatively TRBD1 (5 bases). Germline-derived CDR1 and CDR2 are ENHRY and SYGVKD. There are 16 residues in the CDR3. V was cut by 2 bases and J by 8 bases, with 19 bases left in between. The CDR3 loop is CAISERAGKATDIQYF. The CDR3 nucleotides are TGTGCCATCAGTGAGAGGGCAGGGAAAGCCACAGACATTCAGTACTTC.

The chain uses TRBV11-2 and TRBJ2-7, with 8 bases that match TRBD2. Germline V gene data show CDR1 as SGHAT and CDR2 as FQNNGV. The CDR3 spans 15 residues. With V trimmed by 0 bases and J by 3 bases, 4 bases remained unmatched. The CDR3 sequence is CASSLEFSGSYEQYF. As DNA, the CDR3 is TGTGCCAGCAGCTTAGAGTTCAGCGGGAGCTACGAGCAGTACTTC.

A few counts support this clonotype. This sequence joins TRBV5-1 and TRBJ1-4, with TRBD1 identical over 9 bases. Per germline, CDR1 SGHRS and CDR2 YFSETQ. There are 15 residues in the CDR3. J gave up 4 bases and V 4 bases, and 5 bases lay outside the gene matches. CDR3 sequence: CASSTGQGVNEKLFF. The DNA for the CDR3 is TGCGCCAGCAGCACGGGACAGGGAGTTAATGAAAAACTGTTTTTT.

This clonotype was detected only a few times. V and J are TRBV10-3 and TRBJ2-2; the D gene is possibly TRBD1 (6 bases). The CDR3 contains 14 residues. CDR1 is ENHRY, CDR2 SYGVKD, per germline. Trimming cost V 5 bases and J 1 base, with 8 bases left between them. In DNA form, the CDR3 reads TGTGCCATCAGTCAGGACAGGAACACCGGGGAGCTGTTTTTT. It translates to CAISQDRNTGELFF.

This clonotype was counted a few times. The V and J genes are TRBV7-9 and TRBJ1-3, with a weak D call TRBD1 (6 bases). The CDR3 runs 15 residues. Per germline, CDR1 SEHNR and CDR2 FQNEAQ (reference sequence). Trimming took 2 bases from V and 1 from J, leaving 9 bases between them. This chain's CDR3 is CASSLPDRSGNTIYF. The CDR3 coding sequence is TGTGCCAGCAGCTTACCCGACAGGTCTGGAAACACCATATATTTT.

This clonotype was seen a few times. The chain links TRBV28 to TRBJ2-6; the D call may be TRBD1 or TRBD2 (6 bases each). The CDR3 totals 20 residues. Looked up from germline, CDR1 is MDHEN and CDR2 is SYDVKM. Trimming cost V 3 bases and J 0 bases, with 21 bases left between them. The CDR3 loop is CASSFRGARALSSGANVLTF. The CDR3 DNA follows: TGTGCCAGCAGTTTTAGGGGGGCCAGGGCCCTTTCCTCTGGGGCCAACGTCCTGACTTTC.

This clonotype was counted only a few times. This chain joins TRBV28 and TRBJ1-6; D gene uncertain. The CDR3 consists of 14 residues. Germline loops: CDR1 MDHEN, CDR2 SYDVKM. The ends were cut back, 3 bases at V and 10 bases at J, with 13 bases in the middle. The CDR3 DNA reads TGTGCCAGCAGTTTTGACGGCCTTAGCTCACCCCTCCACTTT. Translating it yields CASSFDGLSSPLHF.

This clonotype has a count of ten or more. V is TRBV12-3 or TRBV12-4 and J is TRBJ2-7, with unresolved D. The CDR3 has 8 amino acids. V was trimmed by 11 bases and J by 2 bases, leaving 1 base between them. The CDR3 protein is CAPYEQYF. The DNA for the CDR3 is TGTGCCCCCTACGAGCAGTACTTC.

The sample holds a few counts of this clonotype. The gene calls are TRBV12-3 or TRBV12-4 and TRBJ2-3; 8 bases map to TRBD1. V was clipped by 3 bases and J by 4 bases; unmatched bases: 3. This CDR3 contains 14 residues. The CDR3 is CASSFRTGPDTQYF. The CDR3 DNA is TGTGCCAGCAGTTTCCGGACAGGGCCAGATACGCAGTATTTT.

This clonotype showed up many times. The gene calls are TRBV6-5 and TRBJ1-2, with 7 bases that match TRBD1. J lost 4 bases, V lost 0 bases, and 2 bases had no gene match. The CDR3 extends over 14 amino acids. CDR1 and CDR2 (germline): MNHEY, SVGAGI. CDR3 sequence: CASSYSSGGYGYTF. The CDR3 nucleotides are TGTGCCAGCAGTTACTCGTCAGGGGGCTATGGCTACACCTTC.

This clonotype was recorded at least ten times. The rearrangement uses TRBV5-6 and TRBJ1-5, with TRBD1 identical over 7 bases. The CDR3 length is 15 residues. V trimming: 2 bases; J trimming: 6 bases; junction bases outside the gene matches: 8. Per the germline V gene, CDR1 is SGHDT and CDR2 is YYEEEE. CDR3 residues: CASSLQGRLSQPQHF. The CDR3 DNA is TGTGCCAGCAGCTTACAGGGGCGACTAAGTCAGCCCCAGCATTTT.